The 16 T cell receptor beta chains in this list originate from one sample, sequenced in a study of blood T cell repertoires in COVID-19 (dated by TCRdb to about 2020). The library was generated by the immunoSEQ multiplex PCR assay. In its TCRdb copy, this immuneACCESS table keeps in-frame sequences only and misses some clones. Where compared with another copy, unresolved V genes explain less than half of these, and the others have no known cause. This sample lists around 250,000 clones; less than 90% were detected once. The top ten hold roughly 1.4% of the sample. The sequenced sample consisted of peripheral blood. The receptor source for this set is a woman in her thirties or forties who had recovered from COVID-19.

The V gene is TRBV5-1, the J gene TRBJ2-2, with unresolved D. The CDR3 extends over 14 amino acids. Deletions cut 4 bases from V and 1 base from J, with 8 bases between. Germline V gene sequence: CDR1 SGHRS, CDR2 YFSETQ. The CDR3 DNA sequence: TGCGCCAGCAGCCGAACAGTGAACACCGGGGAGCTGTTTTTT. This sequence encodes CASSRTVNTGELFF. The full variable domain, completed using reference TRBV5-1 and TRBJ2-2, is KAGVTQTPRYLIKTRGQQVTLSCSPISGHRSVSWYQQTPGQGLQFLFEYFSETQRNKGNFPGRFSGRQFSNSRSEMNVSTLELGDSALYLCASSRTVNTGELFFGEGSRLTVL.

The rearrangement uses TRBV5-6 and TRBJ2-1; 7 bases are a match to TRBD1. The CDR3 spans 16 residues. V was pared by 0 bases and J by 3 bases, with 6 bases of the junction left unmatched. Germline values: CDR1 SGHDT, CDR2 YYEEEE. The CDR3 DNA sequence: TGTGCCAGCAGCTTGGAGGGGACAGTAGGCTACAATGAGCAGTTCTTC. Protein product: CASSLEGTVGYNEQFF.

The chain links TRBV19 to TRBJ2-7; D call uncertain. Per the germline V gene, CDR1 is LNHDA and CDR2 is SQIVND (reference sequence). Deletions cut 5 bases from V and 3 bases from J, with 5 bases between. This CDR3 region has 11 residues. CDR3 nucleotides: TGTGCCAGTAGTTCCCGCTACGAGCAGTACTTC. Translated: CASSSRYEQYF.

The chain has TRBV6-1 and TRBJ2-5; a possible D gene is TRBD1 (6 bases). This CDR3 is built from 14 residues. Trimming pared 0 bases from V and 7 bases from J, leaving 12 bases between. Germline V gene data show CDR1 as MNHNS and CDR2 as SASEGT. CDR3 residues: CASSEAHKQGTQYF. CDR3 sequence (DNA): TGTGCCAGCAGTGAAGCGCACAAACAGGGGACCCAGTACTTC.

V gene TRBV7-3 combines with J gene TRBJ1-1; D is possibly TRBD1 (5 bases). Germline V lookup: CDR1 SGHTA, CDR2 FQGTGA. The CDR3 spans 15 residues. Trimming took off 5 bases at V and 1 base at J, with 14 bases between the two ends. CDR3 in DNA: TGTGCCAGCAGCCAGCTGGGGGGTTGGAACACTGAAGCTTTCTTT. This translates into CASSQLGGWNTEAFF.

The genes are TRBV19 and TRBJ2-4; 7 positions match TRBD2. V trimming: 7 bases; J trimming: 14 bases; junction bases outside the gene matches: 8. Germline V gene data show CDR1 as LNHDA and CDR2 as SQIVND (reference sequence). This CDR3 is built from 11 residues. The CDR3: CASKDRTSEYF. In DNA form, the CDR3 reads TGTGCCAGTAAGGACCGTACTAGCGAGTACTTC.

V usage is TRBV5-1 and J usage is TRBJ2-7; 10 bases are a match to TRBD1. The V gene end was trimmed by 2 bases and the J gene end by 7 bases; junction bases not matched to a gene: 9. This CDR3 has 15 amino acids. CDR1 and CDR2 (germline): SGHRS, YFSETQ. Here the CDR3 reads CASSFRDRGRGEQYF. CDR3 DNA sequence: TGCGCCAGCAGCTTCCGGGACAGGGGACGGGGGGAGCAGTACTTC. The full variable domain, its missing parts supplied by reference TRBV5-1 and TRBJ2-7, is KAGVTQTPRYLIKTRGQQVTLSCSPISGHRSVSWYQQTPGQGLQFLFEYFSETQRNKGNFPGRFSGRQFSNSRSEMNVSTLELGDSALYLCASSFRDRGRGEQYFGPGTRLTVT.

The chain uses TRBV13 and TRBJ2-2; the match to TRBD1 covers 7 bases. V was clipped by 5 bases and J by 3 bases; unmatched bases: 3. The CDR3 runs 14 residues. Looked up from germline, CDR1 is PRHDT and CDR2 is FYEKMQ (reference sequence). CDR3 sequence reads: CASSTTGDTGELFF. CDR3 in DNA: TGTGCCAGCAGCACTACAGGGGACACCGGGGAGCTGTTTTTT. Combining the CDR3 with reference TRBV13 and TRBJ2-2 gives the whole variable domain AAGVIQSPRHLIKEKRETATLKCYPIPRHDTVYWYQQGPGQDPQFLISFYEKMQSDKGSIPDRFSAQQFSDYHSELNMSSLELGDSALYFCASSTTGDTGELFFGEGSRLTVL.

The V gene is TRBV7-9, the J gene TRBJ2-3; 7 bases match TRBD1. Trimming took 5 bases from V and 7 from J; bases not matched to a gene: 12. Germline CDR1 and CDR2: SEHNR and FQNEAQ (reference sequence). The CDR3 has 15 residues. For the CDR3, the DNA is TGTGCCAGCAGCATCCGAGGGACAGCCAGTCATACGCAGTATTTT. Its protein is CASSIRGTASHTQYF. Variable domain in full (rest from reference TRBV7-9 and TRBJ2-3): DTGVSQNPRHKITKRGQNVTFRCDPISEHNRLYWYRQTLGQGPEFLTYFQNEAQLEKSRLLSDRFSAERPKGSFSTLEIQRTEQGDSAMYLCASSIRGTASHTQYFGPGTRLTVL.

The chain employs TRBV2 and TRBJ1-3, with a tentative D call TRBD1 (5 bases). Trimming took 5 bases from V and 1 from J, leaving 15 bases between them. CDR3 length: 16 residues. Germline V gives CDR1 SNHLY, CDR2 FYNNEI. CDR3 residues: CASSFRQPGSGNTIYF. DNA of the CDR3: TGTGCCAGCAGTTTTAGACAGCCTGGGTCTGGAAACACCATATATTTT.

The rearrangement uses TRBV30 and TRBJ1-2; D unresolved. This CDR3 is built from 11 residues. Trimming stripped 0 bases from V and 6 bases from J, with 5 bases between. Germline CDR1 GTSNPN, CDR2 SVGIG (reference sequence). CDR3 nucleotide sequence: TGTGCCTGGAGTGTATATCATGGCTACACCTTC. It yields the protein CAWSVYHGYTF.

V gene TRBV29-1 combines with J gene TRBJ1-1, with no clear D. The CDR3 totals 13 residues. The V and J ends lost 4 bases and 0 bases respectively, with 9 bases between them. Per the germline V gene, CDR1 is SQVTM and CDR2 is ANQGSEA. The CDR3 DNA sequence: TGCAGCGTTGTCTCTAGAATGAACACTGAAGCTTTCTTT. This gives the protein CSVVSRMNTEAFF.

The chain recombines TRBV5-1 with TRBJ1-2; TRBD1 matches 8 bases. Germline assignment: CDR1 SGHRS and CDR2 YFSETQ. The V segment lost 3 bases and the J segment 8 bases; nucleotides outside the gene matches: 9. CDR3 size: 14 residues. The CDR3 sequence: CASSWAQGAQGYTF. The DNA of the CDR3 is TGCGCCAGCAGCTGGGCCCAGGGGGCGCAGGGCTACACCTTC.

V gene TRBV11-3 combines with J gene TRBJ1-2; D gene uncertain. Germline V lookup: CDR1 SGHNT, CDR2 YENEEA. The germline V and J ends were trimmed by 5 bases and 4 bases, with 17 bases remaining between them. The CDR3 is 15 amino acids. DNA of the CDR3: TGTGCCAGCAGCAACCCTGGAGTCCCGGGCTATGGCTACACCTTC. This translates into CASSNPGVPGYGYTF.

The chain is built from TRBV5-8 and TRBJ1-2, with unresolved D. Trimming stripped 10 bases from V and 8 bases from J, with 6 bases between. The CDR3 has 8 residues. The V gene's germline CDR1 is SGHTS and CDR2 YDEGEE. CDR3 sequence: CAPGGYTF. The CDR3 DNA follows: TGTGCCCCGGGGGGCTACACCTTC.

The chain carries TRBV6-5 and TRBJ2-3; TRBD1 agrees at 9 bases. Losses at the gene ends were 4 bases for V and 2 bases for J; bases not matched to a gene: 7. The germline V gene encodes CDR1 MNHEY and CDR2 SVGAGI. The CDR3 is made up of 16 amino acids. The CDR3, as DNA: TGTGCCAGCAGTTTTCGGACAGGGGCATACACAGATACGCAGTATTTT. It encodes CASSFRTGAYTDTQYF.